The rows below give T cell receptor beta chains drawn from one sample of a study of blood T cell repertoires in COVID-19. Clones were read by immunoSEQ multiplex PCR, and TCRdb kept only the in-frame ones, dropping some. The table lists 450,000 or so clones, 85% to 90% of them singletons. What was sequenced was peripheral blood. The receptor set was obtained from a man between 18 and 29 years old with COVID-19, enrolled during active disease. The CDR3 runs from the conserved cysteine through the conserved F or W. The order of the fields is V gene, J gene, D gene, clone size, CDR3 DNA, CDR3 protein. A D gene is named only where the DNA matches it firmly. Size is omitted from some rows. Given values are once, few, many or a class for expanded clones.

v_call: TRBV27
j_call: TRBJ1-5
d_call: -
clone_size: -
cdr3_nt: TGTGCCAGCAGTCCCTCCCCGAGTCAGCCCCAGCATTTT
cdr3_aa: CASSPSPSQPQHF

v_call: TRBV11-3
j_call: TRBJ2-1
d_call: TRBD2
clone_size: -
cdr3_nt: TGTGCCAGCAGCTATCGCCCTCGAGTAGCGGGAAGTTACAATGAGCAGTTCTTC
cdr3_aa: CASSYRPRVAGSYNEQFF

v_call: TRBV11-3
j_call: TRBJ2-4
d_call: -
clone_size: -
cdr3_nt: TGTGCCAGCAGCTTACGGGGGTCCGCCAAAAACATTCAGTACTTC
cdr3_aa: CASSLRGSAKNIQYF

v_call: TRBV2
j_call: TRBJ2-2
d_call: TRBD2
clone_size: -
cdr3_nt: TGTGCCAGCAGTGAGACTAGCGGGGGGGCCTTCGCGAACACCGGGGAGCTGTTTTTT
cdr3_aa: CASSETSGGAFANTGELFF

v_call: TRBV9
j_call: TRBJ2-1
d_call: TRBD2
clone_size: -
cdr3_nt: TGTGCCAGCAGCGTAGAACCTAGCGGGAGGGGTGAGCAGTTCTTC
cdr3_aa: CASSVEPSGRGEQFF

v_call: TRBV5-5
j_call: TRBJ2-1
d_call: TRBD2
clone_size: -
cdr3_nt: TGTGCCAGCAGTCTTTTAGCGGGCAATGAGCAGTTCTTC
cdr3_aa: CASSLLAGNEQFF

v_call: TRBV15
j_call: TRBJ1-2
d_call: -
clone_size: -
cdr3_nt: TGTGCCACCAGCAGGACCGTGACAAGGGGCGGCTATGGCTACACCTTC
cdr3_aa: CATSRTVTRGGYGYTF

v_call: TRBV28
j_call: TRBJ2-7
d_call: -
clone_size: -
cdr3_nt: TGTGCCAGCAGGGGCTCGGGATCCTACGAGCAGTACTTC
cdr3_aa: CASRGSGSYEQYF

v_call: TRBV7-6
j_call: TRBJ1-2
d_call: TRBD1
clone_size: -
cdr3_nt: TGTGCCAGCAGCTCCCGACAGGGAACTAACTATGGCTACACCTTC
cdr3_aa: CASSSRQGTNYGYTF

v_call: TRBV27
j_call: TRBJ1-1
d_call: TRBD1
clone_size: -
cdr3_nt: TGTGCCAGCATCCCGGGACAGGGGTGGTACACTGAAGCTTTCTTT
cdr3_aa: CASIPGQGWYTEAFF

v_call: TRBV4-1
j_call: TRBJ1-1
d_call: -
clone_size: -
cdr3_nt: TGCGCCAGCAGCCAAAATATAGCCTGGAACACTGAAGCTTTCTTT
cdr3_aa: CASSQNIAWNTEAFF

v_call: TRBV7-8
j_call: TRBJ2-5
d_call: TRBD1
clone_size: -
cdr3_nt: TGTGCCAGCAGCCCCAGTGGACAGGGTATTGGTGAGACCCAGTACTTC
cdr3_aa: CASSPSGQGIGETQYF

v_call: TRBV23-1
j_call: TRBJ1-3
d_call: TRBD1
clone_size: -
cdr3_nt: TGCGCCAGCAGTCGCTCGACAGGGCCCTGTAGTCACTTAACCTCTGGAAACACCATATATTTT
cdr3_aa: CASSRSTGPCSHLTSGNTIYF

v_call: TRBV5-4
j_call: TRBJ1-2
d_call: -
clone_size: -
cdr3_nt: TGTGCCAGCTGGCACAGGGAAACCGGCTACACCTTC
cdr3_aa: CASWHRETGYTF

v_call: TRBV7-8
j_call: TRBJ2-5
d_call: TRBD2
clone_size: -
cdr3_nt: TGTGCCAGCAGCTTCCGGACTAGAGCAGAGACCCAGTACTTC
cdr3_aa: CASSFRTRAETQYF

v_call: TRBV5-1
j_call: TRBJ1-2
d_call: -
clone_size: -
cdr3_nt: TGCGCCAGCAGCATTGAGTCAGGCCAGTATGGCTACACCTTC
cdr3_aa: CASSIESGQYGYTF

v_call: TRBV7-2
j_call: TRBJ2-1
d_call: -
clone_size: -
cdr3_nt: TGTGCCAGCAGCTTATTAGCGTCCATCTACAATGAGCAGTTCTTC
cdr3_aa: CASSLLASIYNEQFF

v_call: TRBV6-5
j_call: TRBJ1-2
d_call: TRBD1
clone_size: -
cdr3_nt: TGTGCCAGCAATTACAGGGGCTCCTATGGCTACACCTTC
cdr3_aa: CASNYRGSYGYTF

v_call: TRBV11-3
j_call: TRBJ1-1
d_call: -
clone_size: many
cdr3_nt: TGTGCCAGCAGCCGTATGTCGTTGAACACTGAAGCTTTCTTT
cdr3_aa: CASSRMSLNTEAFF

v_call: TRBV18
j_call: TRBJ2-1
d_call: -
clone_size: once
cdr3_nt: TGTGCCAGCTCACCTTTGGGGCACTACAATGAGCAGTTCTTC
cdr3_aa: CASSPLGHYNEQFF

v_call: TRBV7-2
j_call: TRBJ1-2
d_call: -
clone_size: -
cdr3_nt: TGTGCCACCTCCAAGAGGACTGCTAACTATGGCTACACCTTC
cdr3_aa: CATSKRTANYGYTF

v_call: TRBV5-4
j_call: TRBJ2-1
d_call: TRBD2
clone_size: -
cdr3_nt: TGTGCCAGCAGCAATCTAGCGGGAGGGATGAATGAGCAGTTCTTC
cdr3_aa: CASSNLAGGMNEQFF

v_call: TRBV19
j_call: TRBJ1-5
d_call: -
clone_size: -
cdr3_nt: TGTGCCAGAATAATTGCTTCAGGGTATCCCAATCAGCCCCAGCATTTT
cdr3_aa: CARIIASGYPNQPQHF

v_call: TRBV18
j_call: TRBJ2-3
d_call: TRBD2
clone_size: -
cdr3_nt: TGTGCCAGCTCACCACCGGGACTAGCGGGCCGGACAGATACGCAGTATTTT
cdr3_aa: CASSPPGLAGRTDTQYF

v_call: TRBV5-1
j_call: TRBJ2-3
d_call: TRBD1
clone_size: -
cdr3_nt: TGCGCCAGCAGCTTGACAGGGGGCGGCACAGATACGCAGTATTTT
cdr3_aa: CASSLTGGGTDTQYF

v_call: TRBV11-2
j_call: TRBJ2-7
d_call: -
clone_size: once
cdr3_nt: TGTGCCAGCAGCCCAAGGGGTTACGAGCAGTACTTC
cdr3_aa: CASSPRGYEQYF

v_call: TRBV20-1
j_call: TRBJ2-7
d_call: -
clone_size: -
cdr3_nt: TGCAGTGCTAGTGGTCAGCGGAGCTCCTACGAGCAGTACTTC
cdr3_aa: CSASGQRSSYEQYF

v_call: TRBV3-1/TRBV3-2
j_call: TRBJ1-1
d_call: TRBD1
clone_size: -
cdr3_nt: TGTGCCAGCAGCCATAGACAGGGTGGCCGTACTGAAGCTTTCTTT
cdr3_aa: CASSHRQGGRTEAFF

v_call: TRBV21-1
j_call: TRBJ1-3
d_call: -
clone_size: -
cdr3_nt: TGTGCCAGCAGCAAAGGGCTTGGAAACACCATATATTTT
cdr3_aa: CASSKGLGNTIYF

v_call: TRBV9
j_call: TRBJ1-3
d_call: TRBD1
clone_size: -
cdr3_nt: TGTGCCAGCAGCGTAGCTTTGGGACAGGATGGAAACACCATATATTTT
cdr3_aa: CASSVALGQDGNTIYF

v_call: TRBV2
j_call: TRBJ1-1
d_call: -
clone_size: -
cdr3_nt: TGTGCCAGCAGCCCCAGGGGTGGGACTGAAGCTTTCTTT
cdr3_aa: CASSPRGGTEAFF

v_call: TRBV27
j_call: TRBJ2-1
d_call: TRBD2
clone_size: -
cdr3_nt: TGTGCCAGCAGTTTGATTTCGGGACGGACACTAGCGGGCCTGGGGAATGAGCAGTTCTTC
cdr3_aa: CASSLISGRTLAGLGNEQFF

v_call: TRBV18
j_call: TRBJ1-2
d_call: TRBD1
clone_size: -
cdr3_nt: TGTGCCAGCTCACCCGGGACAGGGGCTGATGGCTACACCTTC
cdr3_aa: CASSPGTGADGYTF

v_call: TRBV29-1
j_call: TRBJ1-1
d_call: -
clone_size: -
cdr3_nt: TGCAGCGTTGCTACAGGGTCGGCTGAAGCTTTCTTT
cdr3_aa: CSVATGSAEAFF

v_call: TRBV6-2/TRBV6-3
j_call: TRBJ1-4
d_call: TRBD1
clone_size: -
cdr3_nt: TGTGCCAGCAGCGACGGACAGGGACGTAGAGCTAATGAAAAACTGTTTTTT
cdr3_aa: CASSDGQGRRANEKLFF

v_call: TRBV19
j_call: TRBJ2-1
d_call: TRBD2
clone_size: -
cdr3_nt: TGTGCCAGTTCTTTTCATGGACTAGCGGGAGGGGCCTACAATGAGCAGTTCTTC
cdr3_aa: CASSFHGLAGGAYNEQFF

v_call: TRBV27
j_call: TRBJ1-6
d_call: -
clone_size: once
cdr3_nt: TGTGCCAGCAGTCCCCGCCTTCGGGGAGGGGTCCCCCTCCACTTT
cdr3_aa: CASSPRLRGGVPLHF

v_call: TRBV7-9
j_call: TRBJ2-2
d_call: -
clone_size: -
cdr3_nt: TGTGCCAGCAGCCCACAGGGAGGGGTCACCGGGGAGCTGTTTTTT
cdr3_aa: CASSPQGGVTGELFF

v_call: TRBV18
j_call: TRBJ2-5
d_call: TRBD1
clone_size: -
cdr3_nt: TGTGCCAGCTCGGGGACAGAGCTACTAGAGACCCAGTACTTC
cdr3_aa: CASSGTELLETQYF

v_call: TRBV5-1
j_call: TRBJ2-7
d_call: TRBD1
clone_size: -
cdr3_nt: TGCGCCAGCAGCTTTGGGACAGGGGTCCACGAGCAGTACTTC
cdr3_aa: CASSFGTGVHEQYF

v_call: TRBV5-1
j_call: TRBJ2-2
d_call: TRBD2
clone_size: -
cdr3_nt: TGCGCCAGCAGCTTGGTGGGACTAGCGATGAACACCGGGGAGCTGTTTTTT
cdr3_aa: CASSLVGLAMNTGELFF

v_call: TRBV7-9
j_call: TRBJ2-1
d_call: -
clone_size: -
cdr3_nt: TGTGCCAGCAGCGGAGTTGGGGGGTTGGTTGAGCAGTTCTTC
cdr3_aa: CASSGVGGLVEQFF

v_call: TRBV7-2
j_call: TRBJ1-1
d_call: TRBD1
clone_size: once
cdr3_nt: TGTGCCAGCAGCAAACGACAGGGGGCGATTGGGTCTGAAGCTTTCTTT
cdr3_aa: CASSKRQGAIGSEAFF

v_call: TRBV24-1
j_call: TRBJ1-2
d_call: -
clone_size: -
cdr3_nt: TGTGCCACCAGTGTCGGCAGGGGTAATGATGGCTACACCTTC
cdr3_aa: CATSVGRGNDGYTF

v_call: TRBV15
j_call: TRBJ1-5
d_call: TRBD1
clone_size: -
cdr3_nt: TGTGCCACCAGCAGAGATCGTGGCAGGGGGCCCCCTCAGCCCCAGCATTTT
cdr3_aa: CATSRDRGRGPPQPQHF

v_call: TRBV11-3
j_call: TRBJ1-2
d_call: -
clone_size: -
cdr3_nt: TGTGCCAGCAGCTTAGAGCTCGACAGGATCACCACTAACTATGGCTACACCTTC
cdr3_aa: CASSLELDRITTNYGYTF

v_call: TRBV10-1
j_call: TRBJ1-1
d_call: -
clone_size: -
cdr3_nt: TGCGCCAGGCTGGACAGAGCCGAAGCTTTCTTT
cdr3_aa: CARLDRAEAFF

v_call: TRBV7-6
j_call: TRBJ1-1
d_call: -
clone_size: -
cdr3_nt: TGTGCCAGCAGCCAGACCAGGGTTACTGAAGCTTTCTTT
cdr3_aa: CASSQTRVTEAFF

v_call: TRBV2
j_call: TRBJ1-6
d_call: -
clone_size: once
cdr3_nt: TGTGCCAGCAGTACTTTACCGGATTCACCCCTCCACTTT
cdr3_aa: CASSTLPDSPLHF

v_call: TRBV19
j_call: TRBJ2-1
d_call: TRBD1
clone_size: -
cdr3_nt: TGTGCCAGTGCGGGCAGGGGGCGAAATGAGCAGTTCTTC
cdr3_aa: CASAGRGRNEQFF